This T cell receptor (beta chain) came from a study of T cell changes during pregnancy in multiple sclerosis. Trimming took 0 bases from V and 4 from J; bases not matched to a gene: 1. CDR1 SGDLS and CDR2 YYNGEE come from the germline V gene. This CDR3 has 15 amino acids. The repertoire was sequenced with immunoSEQ multiplex PCR; TCRdb's copy has only in-frame clones and lacks some. The sample includes under 150,000 clones, less than 97% of them seen just once. The J gene is TRBJ2-2, the V gene TRBV9; 9 positions match TRBD2. This receptor was identified in a female donor with multiple sclerosis, enrolled in a pregnancy study. The sample here was peripheral blood, taken after pregnancy. The CDR3 DNA is TGTGCCAGCAGCGTAGGACTAGCGGCCACCGGGGAGCTGTTTTTT. This encodes CASSVGLAATGELFF.